This T cell receptor (beta chain) was recorded in a study of immune heterogeneity within non-small cell lung tumors. Study as a whole: The composition of the tumors was 4 squamous cell carcinomas, fewer than 13 non-squamous carcinomas and 1 not otherwise specified.

With 32 V and 13 J primers, multiplex PCR amplified the TCR beta CDR3. TCRdb reanalysed the multiplex PCR reads using MiXCR and keeps one entry per CDR3 protein. The data contain roughly 13,000 distinct CDR3 sequences, 20% to 25% of them seen just once; the ten biggest clones take up about an eighth. Germline CDR1 is SNHLY and CDR2 is FYNNEI. This CDR3 has 14 amino acids. Trimming shortened V by 5 bases and J by 1 base, and 11 bases separated the two germline ends. In its sample, this clonotype is medium-sized. The antigen is unknown. Template came from bulk tumor genomic DNA, at approximately 640 ng per sample. Several biopsies were spaced far apart within each primary tumor and obtained as surgery took place. Surgery that was curative in intent was performed on patients with untreated, newly diagnosed non-small cell lung cancer. Sample donors consisted of newly diagnosed non-small cell lung cancer patients who were undergoing surgery with curative intent.

Study-wide findings and caveats: Recurrence of the same dominant CDR3 beta clonotypes was seen across tumor sites within a patient, and site-unique high-frequency clones were present alongside them. Correlation analysis showed that local T-cell clonality was moderately but significantly associated with local tumor mutational burden (R 0.3 to 0.4).

The receptor comes from a man between 50 and 59 years old with non-small cell lung cancer. V is TRBV2 and J is TRBJ1-2; D is possibly TRBD1 (6 bases). The sequencing input was lung tumor tissue. The CDR3 region has the DNA TGTGCCAGCAGTAACGACAGGAGTAACTATGGCTACACCTTC. Its protein product is CASSNDRSNYGYTF.